A single sample gave rise to the 22 T cell receptor beta chains below, sequenced in a study of breast tumors, draining lymph nodes, adjacent tissues. Breast cancer patients provided tissue from their axillary draining lymph nodes. TCRdb independently ran MiXCR on the multiplex PCR reads; one entry per CDR3 protein. The table includes approximately 190,000 distinct CDR3 sequences, around 33% detected once. The sequencing input was axillary lymph node tissue. These receptors came from a female donor with breast cancer. Some clones in this sample may be carry-over from other donors' samples.

There are many counts of this clonotype. This chain connects TRBV7-2 to TRBJ1-2; unclear D gene. The CDR3 loop spans 13 amino acids. Trimming removed 3 bases from V and 4 bases from J, with 9 bases in between. CDR1 and CDR2 from the germline V gene are SGHTA and FQGNSA. CDR3 sequence (DNA): TGTGCCAGCAGCTTTTCGGGTCTCTATGGCTACACCTTC. This codes for CASSFSGLYGYTF.

This clonotype came up many times. The chain uses TRBV7-2 and TRBJ2-1; D is perhaps TRBD2 (6 bases). CDR3 length equals 16 residues. The germline V gene has CDR1 SGHTA and CDR2 FQGNSA. V lost 5 bases, J lost 0 bases, and 14 bases lay in between. The CDR3 DNA sequence: TGTGCCAGCAGCGCAGTTGGGACTCGCTCCTACAATGAGCAGTTCTTC. It specifies CASSAVGTRSYNEQFF.

This clonotype was observed at least ten times. The chain is built from TRBV2 and TRBJ2-7; D remains unclear. The CDR3 spans 13 residues. Germline CDR1 and CDR2: SNHLY and FYNNEI. V shed 1 base and J shed 6 bases, with 10 bases lying between them. DNA of the CDR3: TGTGCCAGCAGTGAAGACTCTACAACCGAGCAGTACTTC. Translation gives CASSEDSTTEQYF. The full variable domain, its missing parts supplied by reference TRBV2 and TRBJ2-7, is EPEVTQTPSHQVTQMGQEVILRCVPISNHLYFYWYRQILGQKVEFLVSFYNNEISEKSEIFDDQFSVERPDGSNFTLKIRSTKLEDSAMYFCASSEDSTTEQYFGPGTRLTVT.

At least ten counts were recorded for this clonotype. The genes are TRBV24-1 and TRBJ2-1; weak D call: TRBD1 (6 bases). Looked up from germline, CDR1 is KGHDR and CDR2 is SFDVKD. The CDR3 runs to 16 residues. With 0 bases removed from V and 7 bases from J, the gap between germline ends came to 15 bases. CDR3 residues: CATSDLEDRGVNEQFF. The CDR3 DNA reads as TGTGCCACCAGTGATTTGGAGGACAGAGGGGTAAATGAGCAGTTCTTC.

The chain recombines TRBV2 with TRBJ2-5, with 8 bases that match TRBD2. Germline CDR1 is SNHLY and CDR2 is FYNNEI. V was pared by 6 bases and J by 0 bases, with 3 bases of the junction left unmatched. The CDR3 runs 14 residues. CDR3 bases: TGTGCCAGCAGGCGTAGCGGGGACCAAGAGACCCAGTACTTC. Protein: CASRRSGDQETQYF.

The rearrangement links TRBV5-5 to TRBJ2-2; either TRBD1 or TRBD2 may fit D (5 bases each). The length of the CDR3 is 17 residues. Germline CDR1 reads SGHKS; CDR2 reads YYEKEE (reference sequence). The V and J ends lost 4 bases and 2 bases respectively, with 18 bases between them. The DNA of the CDR3 is TGTGCCAGCAGCCTGTGGGGGTGGGGAACAAACACCGGGGAGCTGTTTTTT. This codes for CASSLWGWGTNTGELFF.

This clonotype was seen at least ten times. V usage is TRBV7-6 and J usage is TRBJ2-1; 10 nucleotides align to TRBD1. Germline CDR1 SGHVS, CDR2 FNYEAQ. The CDR3 consists of 15 residues. V trimming: 5 bases; J trimming: 7 bases; junction bases outside the gene matches: 8. In DNA form, the CDR3 reads TGTGCCAGCAGCCCCTCGACAGGGGGCCTGAATGAGCAGTTCTTC. It yields the protein CASSPSTGGLNEQFF.

This clonotype occurred many times. The chain couples TRBV20-1 to TRBJ1-2; D possibly corresponds to TRBD1 (5 bases). The germline V gene has CDR1 DFQATT and CDR2 SNEGSKA (reference sequence). The CDR3 spans 13 residues. V was trimmed by 6 bases and J by 2 bases, leaving 13 bases between them. In DNA, the CDR3 is TGCAGTGCCAGTCAGGGAAAAAACTATGGCTACACCTTC. It codes for CSASQGKNYGYTF.

This clonotype showed up many times. CDR3 amino acids: CASSPQGAGNEQFF. The CDR3 region has the DNA TGTGCCAGCTCACCGCAGGGGGCAGGCAATGAGCAGTTCTTC. The chain employs TRBV18 and TRBJ2-1; TRBD1 matches at 8 bases. V lost 3 bases, J lost 6 bases, and 4 bases stayed unmatched. CDR1 is KGHSH and CDR2 is LQKENI in the germline V gene. The CDR3 runs 14 residues.

The chain couples TRBV6-2 or TRBV6-3 to TRBJ2-7; 7 bases are a match to TRBD2. CDR1 MNHEY and CDR2 SVGEGT come from the germline V gene. This CDR3 is built from 14 residues. With V trimmed by 10 bases and J by 3 bases, 12 bases remained unmatched. CDR3 sequence (DNA): TGTGCCATCGTTAAGGGACTAAATTACTACGAGCAGTACTTC. As protein: CAIVKGLNYYEQYF.

Ten or more counts support this clonotype. This rearrangement joins TRBV4-1 to TRBJ2-1; D uncertain. Germline CDR1 is MGHRA and CDR2 is YSYEKL. The CDR3 sequence is 14 residues long. Trimming removed 5 bases at V and 10 bases at J, with 18 bases between. In nucleotides, the CDR3 is TGCGCCAGCAGCACCCCGGACCGGCGATGGGAGCAGTTCTTC. Translation gives CASSTPDRRWEQFF.

This clonotype was seen repeatedly, ten times or more. The chain joins TRBV12-3 or TRBV12-4 to TRBJ1-2; D not resolved. The CDR3 runs to 13 residues. Trimming removed 5 bases from V and 7 bases from J, with 14 bases in between. The CDR3 bases are TGTGCCAGCAGTGCAAGCCTCGGTTCTGGCTACACCTTC. Translating it yields CASSASLGSGYTF.

Ten or more counts support this clonotype. CDR3 amino acids: CSASGTALANTGELFF. The CDR3 coding sequence is TGCAGTGCTTCCGGGACAGCACTCGCGAACACCGGGGAGCTGTTTTTT. This chain joins TRBV20-1 and TRBJ2-2; 7 nucleotides match TRBD1. CDR3 size: 16 residues. Losses at the gene ends were 5 bases for V and 0 bases for J; bases not matched to a gene: 9. The germline V gene encodes CDR1 DFQATT and CDR2 SNEGSKA (reference sequence).

In regard to this clonotype: One end of the junction is discordant with germline, which a read error may explain. The J gene is TRBJ2-7, the V gene TRBV7-7; possibly TRBD2 for D (6 bases). Germline CDR1 is SSHAT and CDR2 is FNYEAQ (reference sequence). This CDR3 is built from 13 residues. The CDR3 loop is CASSLAVAYEQYF. CDR3 DNA: TGTGCTAGCAGCTTAGCGGTCGCCTACGAGCAGTACTTC. Full variable domain (missing parts from reference TRBV7-7 and TRBJ2-7): GAGVSQSPRYKVTKRGQDVTLRCDPISSHATLYWYQQALGQGPEFLTYFNYEAQPDKSGLPSDRFSAERPEGSISTLTIQRTEQRDSAMYRCASSLAVAYEQYFGPGTRLTVT.

This clonotype was seen ten or more times. This rearrangement joins TRBV19 to TRBJ1-3; D is ambiguous. The CDR3 contains 14 residues. V was trimmed by 3 bases and J by 2 bases, leaving 8 bases between them. Germline CDR1 LNHDA, CDR2 SQIVND (reference sequence). The CDR3 loop reads CASSIGETGNTIYF. The CDR3 bases are TGTGCCAGTAGTATTGGGGAGACTGGAAACACCATATATTTT.

The table lists this clonotype with many counts. V usage is TRBV20-1 and J usage is TRBJ2-5; 10 nucleotides match TRBD2. The germline V gene has CDR1 DFQATT and CDR2 SNEGSKA (reference sequence). V trimming: 5 bases; J trimming: 4 bases; junction bases outside the gene matches: 10. The CDR3 runs to 15 residues. In DNA, the CDR3 is TGCAGTGCTGACAGCGGGAGGGCCGAGTCAGAGACCCAGTACTTC. This codes for CSADSGRAESETQYF.

As concerns this clonotype: A much more abundant neighbour one base away suggests this may be a read error. The chain is built from TRBV6-5 and TRBJ2-5; D perhaps matches TRBD2 (5 bases). Germline loops: CDR1 MNHEY, CDR2 SVGAGI. The CDR3 covers 14 residues. The CDR3 region has the DNA TGTGCCGGCAGTATTCTCGAGGGAAAGGAGACCCAGTACTTC. Its protein product is CAGSILEGKETQYF.

This clonotype was seen many times. The V call is TRBV5-1, the J call TRBJ2-7; tentative D call: TRBD2 (6 bases). Trimming shortened V by 5 bases and J by 0 bases, and 15 bases separated the two germline ends. The CDR3 has 15 residues. The germline CDR1 and CDR2 sequences are SGHRS and YFSETQ. The CDR3 here is CASRLAGTLSYEQYF. CDR3 in DNA: TGCGCCAGCAGACTCGCGGGGACCCTCTCCTACGAGCAGTACTTC.

This clonotype was detected a few times. Being one base from a much bigger clone, this may be a read error. V usage is TRBV9 and J usage is TRBJ1-3; D not resolved. Germline lookup yields CDR1 SGDLS and CDR2 YYNGEE. The CDR3 sequence is 17 residues long. The CDR3 region has the DNA TGTGCCAGCAGCGTAGCCCCTCCGGTGGGGTCTGAAAACACCATATATTTT. Its translation: CASSVAPPVGSENTIYF.

This clonotype was counted ten times or more. The CDR3 sequence: CASSELAGATDTQYF. The DNA for the CDR3 is TGTGCCAGCAGTGAACTAGCGGGGGCCACAGATACGCAGTATTTT. J is TRBJ2-3 and V is TRBV2; 10 bases align to TRBD2. Germline-derived CDR1 and CDR2 are SNHLY and FYNNEI. V trimming: 2 bases; J trimming: 2 bases; junction bases outside the gene matches: 1. This CDR3 spans 15 amino acids.

In its sample, this clonotype was seen a few times. The junction departs from the called germline gene at one end, perhaps through a read error. The chain has TRBV5-1 and TRBJ2-7; D is undetermined. CDR1 is SGHRS, CDR2 YFSETQ, per germline. There are 13 residues in the CDR3. Here the CDR3 reads CASSLVGGYDQYF. Written as DNA, the CDR3 is TGCGCCAGCAGCTTGGTAGGCGGCTACGACCAGTACTTC.

The chain has TRBV9 and TRBJ1-4; D unresolved. CDR1 is SGDLS and CDR2 is YYNGEE in the germline V gene. With 0 bases removed from V and 1 base from J, the gap between germline ends came to 7 bases. CDR3 length: 15 residues. The CDR3: CASSVGGRTNEKLFF. DNA for the CDR3: TGTGCCAGCAGCGTAGGCGGGAGAACTAATGAAAAACTGTTTTTT.